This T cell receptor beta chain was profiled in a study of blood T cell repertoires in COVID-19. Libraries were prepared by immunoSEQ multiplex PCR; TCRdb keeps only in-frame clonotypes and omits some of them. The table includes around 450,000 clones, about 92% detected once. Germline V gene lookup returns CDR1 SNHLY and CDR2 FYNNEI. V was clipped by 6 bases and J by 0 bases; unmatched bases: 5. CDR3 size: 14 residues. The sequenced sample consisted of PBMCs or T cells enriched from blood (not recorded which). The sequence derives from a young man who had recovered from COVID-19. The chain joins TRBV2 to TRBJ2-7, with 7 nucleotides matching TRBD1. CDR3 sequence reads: CASRAGTASYEQYF. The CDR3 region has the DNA TGTGCCAGCAGAGCCGGGACAGCCTCCTACGAGCAGTACTTC.